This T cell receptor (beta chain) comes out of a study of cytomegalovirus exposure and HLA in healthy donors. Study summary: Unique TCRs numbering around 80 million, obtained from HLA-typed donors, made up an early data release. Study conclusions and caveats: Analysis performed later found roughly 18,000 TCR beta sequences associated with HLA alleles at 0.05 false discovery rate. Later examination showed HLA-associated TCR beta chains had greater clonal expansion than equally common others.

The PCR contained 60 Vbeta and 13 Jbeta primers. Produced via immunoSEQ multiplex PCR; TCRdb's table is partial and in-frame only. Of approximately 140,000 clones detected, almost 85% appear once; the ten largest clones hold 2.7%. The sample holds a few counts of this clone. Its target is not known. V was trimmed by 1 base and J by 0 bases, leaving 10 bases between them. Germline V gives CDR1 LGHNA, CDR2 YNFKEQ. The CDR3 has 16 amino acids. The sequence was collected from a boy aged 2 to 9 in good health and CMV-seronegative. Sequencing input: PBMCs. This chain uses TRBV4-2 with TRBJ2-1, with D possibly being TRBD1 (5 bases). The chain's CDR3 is CASSQGEQVSYNEQFF. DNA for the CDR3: TGTGCCAGCAGCCAAGGGGAACAGGTCTCCTACAATGAGCAGTTCTTC.